This TCR beta chain emerged from a study of T cells in Graves' hyperthyroidism and ophthalmopathy. The CDR3 is made up of 15 amino acids. Germline V lookup: CDR1 SGHRS, CDR2 YFSETQ. With V trimmed by 0 bases and J by 7 bases, 10 bases remained unmatched. General observations from the study: Ophthalmopathy was told apart from stable hyperthyroidism by a 13 V-J model. Blood also carried most thyroid clonotypes expanded above 0.001.

TCR beta CDR3 region amplification was performed from RNA transcripts. First-round RT-PCR targeting the TCR CDR3 was performed with the HTBI primer set. Each CDR3 protein gets one entry after TCRdb re-called the multiplex PCR reads with MiXCR. Of around 580,000 distinct CDR3 sequences listed, more than 45% were seen once; the top ten hold about 8%. A remark on this clonotype: Antigen unknown.

This clonotype originated in a woman in her late teens or twenties with Graves' hyperthyroidism. The chain combines TRBV5-1 with TRBJ2-7, with TRBD2 identical over 7 bases. The sequenced sample consisted of peripheral blood or thyroid tissue (not recorded which). CDR3 sequence: CASSLDAGVPNEQYF. The DNA of the CDR3 is TGCGCCAGCAGCTTGGATGCGGGAGTTCCCAATGAGCAGTACTTC.